This T cell receptor beta chain was identified in a study of CD8 T cells in Susac syndrome. With random hexamers, roughly 0.45 to 1 ug RNA was reverse transcribed. TCRdb processed the immunoSEQ multiplex PCR reads anew with MiXCR; each CDR3 protein has one entry. The data contain about 300,000 distinct CDR3 sequences, about 92% of them singletons. The CDR3 sequence is 16 residues long. Trimming removed 2 bases at V and 5 bases at J, with 13 bases between. CDR1 and CDR2 from the germline V gene are LNHDA and SQIVND (reference sequence). The authors negatively isolated CD8+ and CD4+ T cells and FACS-enriched TEMRA cells.

The clonotype originates from a human donor with multiple sclerosis. The V gene is TRBV19, the J gene TRBJ2-6; D is uncertain. Source material: CD4+ T cells from PBMCs. In DNA, the CDR3 is TGTGCCAGTAGTATACACCAGAGTGACCGGGCCAACGTCCTGACTTTC. Translation: CASSIHQSDRANVLTF.